This T cell receptor beta chain was identified during a study of molecular identifiers for immune sequencing clone quantification. Methods described previously, with TCR primers listed, were used for bulk TCR libraries. TCRdb re-called the PCR reads with MiXCR, one entry per CDR3 protein. The table has some 70,000 distinct CDR3 sequences, approximately 18% seen once. In this sample, this clonotype turned up many times. Isolation of naive CD8 T cells was achieved by sorting on a CD8+CD4-CCR7+CD45RA+ phenotype. The CDR3 extends over 17 amino acids. V was shortened by 2 bases and J by 0 bases, with 13 bases between the two germline ends. Germline lookup yields CDR1 MNHEY and CDR2 SVGAGI.

This clonotype was sampled from a human donor in good health. Some libraries in this study had Jurkat cell RNA spiked in. The sample taken for sequencing was naive CD8+ T cells from blood, with Jurkat cell RNA spiked in. Subset denoted: FACS-sorted CD8+CD4-CCR7+CD45RA+ naive T cells. The chain couples TRBV6-5 to TRBJ1-4; no reliable D call. The CDR3 nucleotides read TGTGCCAGCAGTTACGCAAGACGGGGAGCAACTAATGAAAAACTGTTTTTT. Its translation is CASSYARRGATNEKLFF.